These T cell receptor beta chains were read from a single sample in a study of blood T cell repertoires in COVID-19. The data were produced by immunoSEQ multiplex PCR, yet TCRdb's version contains in-frame clones alone and is incomplete. The sample holds about 90,000 clones, around three quarters seen once. Sequenced material: peripheral blood. The receptors were sampled from a man between 65 and 80 years old with acute or convalescent COVID-19. Each CDR3 is given with its conserved first and last residue. Each record gives: V gene, clone size, J gene, D gene, CDR3 DNA, CDR3 protein. D genes are given only for firm matches. Rows may omit the clone size; those that give it use once, few, many or a size class.

TRBV7-3	.	TRBJ1-1	TRBD1	TGTGCCAGCAGCTTAGAGGGGGCGGAGGTCACTGAAGCTTTCTTT	CASSLEGAEVTEAFF
TRBV7-3	.	TRBJ2-2	TRBD1	TGTGCCAGCGGTACTCCCCTTGGACAGGGGTTTAACGGGGAGCTGTTTTTT	CASGTPLGQGFNGELFF
TRBV29-1	.	TRBJ2-3	.	TGCAGCGCGGCTCAGGGGACAGATACGCAGTATTTT	CSAAQGTDTQYF
TRBV7-8	.	TRBJ1-6	TRBD1	TGTGCCAGCAGCTGGAGGGACAGGGGCTCCTATAATTCACCCCTCCACTTT	CASSWRDRGSYNSPLHF
TRBV2	once	TRBJ2-2	TRBD1	TGTGCCAGCAGTGTACAGGGGTCTTCGAACACCGGGGAGCTGTTTTTT	CASSVQGSSNTGELFF
TRBV4-1	.	TRBJ2-3	TRBD2	TGCGCCAGCAGCCCTCGGACTAGCGGGGGCACAGATACGCAGTATTTT	CASSPRTSGGTDTQYF
TRBV7-3	once	TRBJ1-1	.	TGTGCCAGCAGCCTTATACGGGTGAACACTGAAGCTTTCTTT	CASSLIRVNTEAFF
TRBV28	once	TRBJ1-1	TRBD1	TGTGCCAGCAGTCCCCGGACAGGGCGCACTGAAGCTTTCTTT	CASSPRTGRTEAFF
TRBV19	.	TRBJ2-3	.	TGTGCCAGTAGTATCGCCGGGACACTTAGCACAGATACGCAGTATTTT	CASSIAGTLSTDTQYF
TRBV6-5	.	TRBJ1-2	.	TGTGCCAGCAGCGTCGTTCCGAACTATGGCTACACCTTC	CASSVVPNYGYTF
TRBV21-1	.	TRBJ2-3	.	TGTGCCAGCAGCTCCTCGGACAGGGCTAGCACAGATACGCAGTATTTT	CASSSSDRASTDTQYF
TRBV28	.	TRBJ2-1	TRBD2	TGTGCCAGCAGTCAAGGGACTAGCGGGAGGACTAGGAGCTCCTACAATGAGCAGTTCTTC	CASSQGTSGRTRSSYNEQFF
TRBV7-2	few	TRBJ1-1	TRBD1	TGTGCCAGCACTCTAAGACAGGGGGGGGACACTGAAGCTTTCTTT	CASTLRQGGDTEAFF
TRBV2	.	TRBJ2-5	.	TGTGCCAGCAGTGATTCTGGGGGCAAAGAGACCCAGTACTTC	CASSDSGGKETQYF
TRBV19	.	TRBJ1-2	TRBD1	TGTGCCAGTACCCGAGACAGGGCCTCACTCTATGGCTACACCTTC	CASTRDRASLYGYTF
TRBV28	.	TRBJ2-3	.	TGTGCCATTGCGGGCGGGGGCGCCTACACAGATACGCAGTATTTT	CAIAGGGAYTDTQYF
TRBV28	.	TRBJ2-7	.	TGTGCCAGCAGTATTACAGGGTCTCCAACCTACGAGCAGTACTTC	CASSITGSPTYEQYF
TRBV6-5	.	TRBJ2-5	TRBD2	TGTGCCAGCAGTTCCGGCGGGGGGGCAAAGACCCAGTACTTC	CASSSGGGAKTQYF
TRBV28	.	TRBJ1-2	TRBD1	TGTGCCAGCAGTTTGACAGGGACGTACTATGGCTACACCTTC	CASSLTGTYYGYTF
TRBV6-6	many	TRBJ1-5	.	TGTGCCACCTCGGACAGTGGACTCGGGCCCCAGCATTTT	CATSDSGLGPQHF
TRBV5-5	.	TRBJ1-1	TRBD1	TGTGCCAGCAGCCGGGGGGGAGACAGGGTTCGTTCGGCTTTCTTT	CASSRGGDRVRSAFF
TRBV9	.	TRBJ2-7	TRBD1	TGTGCCAGCAGCGTTGGACAGGGGGGAGTGTACGAGCAGTACTTC	CASSVGQGGVYEQYF
TRBV25-1	.	TRBJ1-2	.	TGTGCCAGCAGAGAGGACAGTCTTTCAAACTATGGCTACACCTTC	CASREDSLSNYGYTF
TRBV27	.	TRBJ2-2	TRBD1	TGTGCCAGCAACGGACAGGGGGCCGTCGGGGAGCTGTTTTTT	CASNGQGAVGELFF
TRBV9	.	TRBJ2-1	TRBD2	TGTGCCAGCAGTCCCTGGGGTAGCGGGGGGGATGGTGAGCAGTTCTTC	CASSPWGSGGDGEQFF
TRBV10-2	.	TRBJ2-7	.	TGCGCCAGCAGTGAGTCCGGGTCCTACGAGCAGTACTTC	CASSESGSYEQYF
TRBV9	.	TRBJ1-3	.	TGTGCCAGCAGCGCCGACAGAAACTCTGGAAACACCATATATTTT	CASSADRNSGNTIYF
TRBV5-1	.	TRBJ1-4	.	TGCGCCAGCAGCTTGGATCAGGGCTTTGGTGAAAAACTGTTTTTT	CASSLDQGFGEKLFF
TRBV2	few	TRBJ1-1	.	TGTGCCAGCACTAACACCCCAGGAACTGAAGCTTTCTTT	CASTNTPGTEAFF
TRBV5-1	once	TRBJ2-3	.	TGCGCCAGCAGCTCCCCGGATACGCAGTATTTT	CASSSPDTQYF
TRBV5-6	.	TRBJ2-2	.	TGTGCCAGCAGAGAGCACACCGGGGAGCTGTTTTTT	CASREHTGELFF
TRBV28	.	TRBJ1-6	.	TGTGCCAGCAGTTTAAGCGGGTTAGATTCACCCCTCCACTTT	CASSLSGLDSPLHF
TRBV5-1	.	TRBJ2-1	TRBD2	TGCGCCAGCAGCTGGGGGACTAGCGGGGATACCAATGAGCAGTTCTTC	CASSWGTSGDTNEQFF
TRBV27	.	TRBJ1-6	.	TGTGCCAGCAGTCCGCTTGGACAGAATTTTAATTCACCCCTCCACTTT	CASSPLGQNFNSPLHF
TRBV27	.	TRBJ2-1	.	TGTGCCAGCAGTGTCTTAGCGGACGCTTACAATGAGCAGTTCTTC	CASSVLADAYNEQFF
TRBV28	.	TRBJ2-1	TRBD2	TGTGCCAGCAGTCCCCGTTTTAGCGGGGGGGCCGGTGAGCAGTTCTTC	CASSPRFSGGAGEQFF
TRBV19	.	TRBJ1-1	.	TGTGCCAGTACCGTACAGGGGAACACTGAAGCTTTCTTT	CASTVQGNTEAFF
TRBV19	.	TRBJ2-7	TRBD1	TGTGCCAGTAGGATGACAGGGGGAGTAGGCGAGCAGTACTTC	CASRMTGGVGEQYF
TRBV18	.	TRBJ2-5	TRBD1	TGTGCCAGCTCACTATATGCCGGGACAGGGGGAAAAGAGACCCAGTACTTC	CASSLYAGTGGKETQYF
TRBV6-5	.	TRBJ1-1	.	TGTGCCAGCAGTTATACGGTGAACACTGAAGCTTTCTTT	CASSYTVNTEAFF
TRBV6-5	.	TRBJ2-1	TRBD2	TGTGCCAGCAGTTACGGAGGCGGGGGGCTTCCCCCCCTCTTC	CASSYGGGGLPPLF
TRBV27	.	TRBJ2-7	.	TGTGCCAGCAGTTCGGGACTGAGCTACGAGCAGTACTTC	CASSSGLSYEQYF
TRBV6-5	.	TRBJ2-2	TRBD1	TGTGCCAGCAGTTTCTCCGGGACAGACACCGGGGAGCTGTTTTTT	CASSFSGTDTGELFF
TRBV6-5	.	TRBJ2-5	.	TGTGCCAGCAGAGCGTCTGAGGGAAGCTGGGAGACCCAGTACTTC	CASRASEGSWETQYF
TRBV27	.	TRBJ2-1	TRBD1	TGTGCCAGCAGTTCCCGGGACAGGGTAAGATCCTACAATGAGCAGTTCTTC	CASSSRDRVRSYNEQFF
TRBV4-1	.	TRBJ2-7	.	TGCGCCAGCAGCCAAGAGGCAGGGCGTTCCTACGAGCAGTACTTC	CASSQEAGRSYEQYF
TRBV11-1	.	TRBJ2-1	TRBD2	TGTGCCAGCAGCCCCACCGGGACTAGCGGATACAATGAGCAGTTCTTC	CASSPTGTSGYNEQFF
TRBV28	.	TRBJ2-1	TRBD2	TGTGCCAGCAGCTCCCCCGGGAGGGCCCCCTACAATGAGCAGTTCTTC	CASSSPGRAPYNEQFF
TRBV19	.	TRBJ2-2	.	TGTGCCAGTATAAAGGGGTCGGACAGGAACACCGGGGAGCTGTTTTTT	CASIKGSDRNTGELFF
TRBV7-9	.	TRBJ2-5	TRBD2	TGTGCCAGCAGCTTAGTCGGGGGGCAAGAGACCCAGTACTTC	CASSLVGGQETQYF
TRBV6-5	.	TRBJ1-1	.	TGTGCCAGCAGTTACTCGGACAGCTTGAACACTGAAGCTTTCTTT	CASSYSDSLNTEAFF
TRBV28	.	TRBJ2-3	.	TGTGCCAGCAGTTCCAAGGGGGGGAGTAGCACAGATACGCAGTATTTT	CASSSKGGSSTDTQYF
TRBV27	.	TRBJ1-5	TRBD1	TGTGCCAGCAGCTGGTCAGGGGGCCGGAGCAATCAGCCCCAGCATTTT	CASSWSGGRSNQPQHF
TRBV6-5	.	TRBJ2-2	TRBD1	TGTGCCAGCAGTCGGGACAGGGTTCGAACCGGGGAGCTGTTTTTT	CASSRDRVRTGELFF
TRBV11-1	few	TRBJ1-2	TRBD1	TGTGCCAGCAGCCCCGGGACAGGCTACGGCTACACCTTC	CASSPGTGYGYTF
TRBV20-1	.	TRBJ1-5	.	TGCAGTGCTAGTAGCGGGAAGGTGGGTCAGCCCCAGCATTTT	CSASSGKVGQPQHF
TRBV11-2	.	TRBJ2-7	.	TGTGCCAGCAGCTCCAACTCCGTGGGGAGTGGCGTGTACGAGCAGTACTTC	CASSSNSVGSGVYEQYF
TRBV29-1	.	TRBJ2-2	TRBD2	TGCAGCGTTGAGGGGAGGGGTGGCACCGGGGAGCTGTTTTTT	CSVEGRGGTGELFF